The 13 T cell receptor beta chains below all came from one sample that was sequenced in a study of cytomegalovirus exposure and HLA in healthy donors. The study ran its PCR with 60 Vbeta and 13 Jbeta primers. The data were produced by immunoSEQ multiplex PCR, yet TCRdb's version contains in-frame clones alone and is incomplete. The table lists 270,000 or so clones, around 90% of them singletons. The sample taken for sequencing was PBMCs. The receptors were gathered from a girl aged 2-10 years in good health and CMV-seronegative.

In this sample, this clone turned up a few times. This same CDR3 is encoded by further DNA sequences in the sample. The chain recombines TRBV2 with TRBJ1-1; TRBD1 might be the D (5 bases). Trimming removed 8 bases at V and 5 bases at J, with 9 bases between. CDR3 length equals 11 residues. CDR1 is SNHLY, CDR2 FYNNEI, per germline. The chain's CDR3 is CASLGGTEAFF. The CDR3 DNA reads TGTGCCAGCTTGGGGGGGACTGAAGCTTTCTTT.

There are a few counts of this clone. Different DNA sequences within this sample yield the same CDR3. The DNA of the CDR3 is TGTGCCAGCAGTGTGACAGGGGGAAACACTGAAGCTTTCTTT. This translates into CASSVTGGNTEAFF. The chain employs TRBV6-1 and TRBJ1-1; TRBD1 agrees at 9 bases. The CDR3 covers 14 residues. The V gene end was trimmed by 4 bases and the J gene end by 2 bases; junction bases not matched to a gene: 2. Germline loops: CDR1 MNHNS, CDR2 SASEGT.

V is TRBV29-1 and J is TRBJ1-2; D unresolved. The CDR3 extends over 13 amino acids. Germline CDR1 SQVTM, CDR2 ANQGSEA. The V end was cut by 7 bases, the J end by 5 bases, with 17 bases between. CDR3 coding DNA: TGCAGCGCCGACTTCCTCGGTGCTTATGGCTACACCTTC. Translation gives CSADFLGAYGYTF. The full variable domain, in which reference TRBV29-1 and TRBJ1-2 provide the parts outside the CDR3, is SAVISQKPSRDICQRGTSLTIQCQVDSQVTMMFWYRQQPGQSLTLIATANQGSEATYESGFVIDKFPISRPNLTFSTLTVSNMSPEDSSIYLCSADFLGAYGYTFGSGTRLTVV.

The chain recombines TRBV5-1 with TRBJ1-2; D gene uncertain. Trimming left V 7 bases short and J 4 bases short, with 17 bases between. Looked up from germline, CDR1 is SGHRS and CDR2 is YFSETQ. The CDR3 totals 14 residues. The CDR3 DNA is TGCGCCAGCCGAAACCTACGCTCTAGCTATGGCTACACCTTC. Translating it yields CASRNLRSSYGYTF.

Notes on this clone: The same CDR3 can be traced to other DNA sequences in this sample. V is TRBV5-1 and J is TRBJ2-3; D ambiguous. The CDR3 totals 12 residues. Germline CDR1 reads SGHRS; CDR2 reads YFSETQ. The V and J ends lost 3 bases and 0 bases respectively, with 2 bases between them. Here the CDR3 DNA reads TGCGCCAGCAGCTCGAGCACAGATACGCAGTATTTT. This encodes CASSSSTDTQYF. The complete variable domain, with remaining parts taken from reference TRBV5-1 and TRBJ2-3, reads KAGVTQTPRYLIKTRGQQVTLSCSPISGHRSVSWYQQTPGQGLQFLFEYFSETQRNKGNFPGRFSGRQFSNSRSEMNVSTLELGDSALYLCASSSSTDTQYFGPGTRLTVL.

The chain uses TRBV7-7 and TRBJ2-5; 9 bases map to TRBD2. The CDR3 runs 16 residues. Losses at the gene ends were 5 bases for V and 2 bases for J; bases not matched to a gene: 9. CDR1 and CDR2 (germline): SSHAT, FNYEAQ (reference sequence). This chain's CDR3 is CASSVFGLAGQETQYF. The CDR3 DNA is TGTGCCAGCAGCGTCTTCGGGCTAGCGGGACAAGAGACCCAGTACTTC.

Of note for this clone: This CDR3 is also generated by other DNA sequences in the sample. The J gene is TRBJ1-1, the V gene TRBV7-9; 10 bases align to TRBD1. This CDR3 contains 15 residues. The ends lost 1 base at V and 7 bases at J; junction bases unmatched: 6. The germline V gene has CDR1 SEHNR and CDR2 FQNEAQ (reference sequence). CDR3 loop: CASSLDGTGEVEAFF. The CDR3 nucleotides read TGTGCCAGCAGCTTAGACGGGACAGGGGAGGTTGAAGCTTTCTTT.

The chain joins TRBV10-2 to TRBJ2-2; 11 positions agree with TRBD2. The germline gives CDR1 WSHSY, CDR2 SAAADI. The CDR3 has 16 amino acids. Germline trimming cut 3 bases from V and 6 bases from J; bases unmatched to any gene: 6. CDR3 protein: CASSDLSGGAAGELFF. In DNA, the CDR3 is TGCGCCAGCAGTGACCTTAGCGGGGGGGCCGCCGGGGAGCTGTTTTTT.

The V and J genes are TRBV4-1 and TRBJ2-3; D possibly corresponds to TRBD2 (5 bases). The V gene's germline CDR1 is MGHRA and CDR2 YSYEKL. This CDR3 is built from 15 residues. V was clipped by 0 bases and J by 2 bases, with 9 bases between them. The DNA of the CDR3 is TGCGCCAGCAGCCAAGACGGGATTTTCACAGATACGCAGTATTTT. It is translated as CASSQDGIFTDTQYF.

V usage is TRBV18 and J usage is TRBJ1-4; 8 bases fit TRBD1. The trim removed 4 bases at V and 6 bases at J, leaving 7 bases unmatched. Germline values: CDR1 KGHSH, CDR2 LQKENI. This CDR3 has 15 amino acids. The CDR3 loop is CASSLTGTGHEKLFF. DNA for the CDR3: TGTGCCAGCTCACTGACCGGGACAGGCCATGAAAAACTGTTTTTT.

The chain has TRBV4-1 and TRBJ2-3; maybe TRBD1 (5 bases). Per germline, CDR1 MGHRA and CDR2 YSYEKL. The V gene lost 4 bases and the J gene lost 3 bases, with 11 bases spanning the gap. CDR3 length equals 14 residues. For the CDR3, the DNA is TGCGCCAGCAGCCTAGGGGTGTTAACAGATACGCAGTATTTT. It codes for CASSLGVLTDTQYF.

The rearrangement links TRBV15 to TRBJ1-5, with a tentative D call TRBD1 (5 bases). The CDR3 contains 14 residues. CDR1 and CDR2 (germline): LNHNV, YYDKDF (reference sequence). Deletions cut 4 bases from V and 3 bases from J, with 10 bases between. The DNA for the CDR3 is TGTGCCACCAGCATTTTACAGGTCAATCAGCCCCAGCATTTT. As protein: CATSILQVNQPQHF.

The count of this clone is one. The chain uses TRBV6-1 and TRBJ2-5; 8 bases agree with TRBD1. The tail of the sequence fits TRBJ2-7 better, so the J call may be wrong. Germline V CDR1 and CDR2: MNHNS, SASEGT. CDR3 length equals 15 residues. The CDR3 sequence is CASSEASQGVYEQYF. DNA for the CDR3: TGTGCCAGCAGTGAAGCGTCACAGGGGGTGTACGAGCAGTACTTC.